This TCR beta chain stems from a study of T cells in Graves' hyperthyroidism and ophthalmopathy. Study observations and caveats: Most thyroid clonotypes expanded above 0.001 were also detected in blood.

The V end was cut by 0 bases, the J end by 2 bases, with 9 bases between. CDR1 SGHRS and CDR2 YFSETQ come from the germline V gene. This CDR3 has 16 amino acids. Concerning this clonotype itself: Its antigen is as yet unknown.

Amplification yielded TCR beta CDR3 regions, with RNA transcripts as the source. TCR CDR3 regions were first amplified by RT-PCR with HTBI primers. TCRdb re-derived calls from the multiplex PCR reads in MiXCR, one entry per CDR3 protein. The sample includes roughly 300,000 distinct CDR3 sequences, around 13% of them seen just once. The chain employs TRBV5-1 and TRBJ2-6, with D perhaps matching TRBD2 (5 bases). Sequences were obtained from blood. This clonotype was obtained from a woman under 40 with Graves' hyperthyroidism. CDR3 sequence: CASSLAPGAGANVLTF. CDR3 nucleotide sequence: TGCGCCAGCAGCTTGGCCCCCGGGGCTGGGGCCAACGTCCTGACTTTC.